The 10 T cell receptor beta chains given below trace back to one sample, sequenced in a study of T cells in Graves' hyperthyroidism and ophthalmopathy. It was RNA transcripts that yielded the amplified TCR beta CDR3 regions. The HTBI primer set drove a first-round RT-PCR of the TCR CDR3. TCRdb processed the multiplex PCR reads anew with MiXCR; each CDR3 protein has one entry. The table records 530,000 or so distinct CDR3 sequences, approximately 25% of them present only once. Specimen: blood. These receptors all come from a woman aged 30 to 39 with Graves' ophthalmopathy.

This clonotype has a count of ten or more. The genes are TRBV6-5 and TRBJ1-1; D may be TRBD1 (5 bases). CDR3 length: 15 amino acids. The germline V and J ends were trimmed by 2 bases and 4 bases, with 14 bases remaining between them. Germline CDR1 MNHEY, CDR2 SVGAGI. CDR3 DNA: TGTGCCAGCAGTTACGGGGGGAGTACGGCCACTGAAGCTTTCTTT. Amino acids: CASSYGGSTATEAFF.

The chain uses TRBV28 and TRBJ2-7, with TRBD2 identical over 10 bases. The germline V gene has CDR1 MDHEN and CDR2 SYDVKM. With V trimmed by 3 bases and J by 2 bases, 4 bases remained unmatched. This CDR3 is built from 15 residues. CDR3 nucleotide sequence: TGTGCCAGCAGTTTGAAAGCGGGGGGGCCCTACGAGCAGTACTTC. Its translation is CASSLKAGGPYEQYF.

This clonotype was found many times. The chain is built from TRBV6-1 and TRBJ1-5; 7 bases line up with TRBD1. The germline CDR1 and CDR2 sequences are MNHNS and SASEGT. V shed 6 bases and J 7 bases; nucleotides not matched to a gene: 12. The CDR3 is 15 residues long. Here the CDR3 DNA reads TGTGCCAGCAGCCCCGATGAGGGGGCGAAACAGCCCCAGCATTTT. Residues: CASSPDEGAKQPQHF.

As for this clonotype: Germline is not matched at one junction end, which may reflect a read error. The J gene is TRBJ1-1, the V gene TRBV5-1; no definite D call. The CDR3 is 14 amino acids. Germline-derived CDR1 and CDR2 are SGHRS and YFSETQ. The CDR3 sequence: CASSLGSRATDAFF. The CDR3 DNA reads TGCGCCAGCAGCTTGGGGAGCCGGGCGACTGATGCTTTCTTT.

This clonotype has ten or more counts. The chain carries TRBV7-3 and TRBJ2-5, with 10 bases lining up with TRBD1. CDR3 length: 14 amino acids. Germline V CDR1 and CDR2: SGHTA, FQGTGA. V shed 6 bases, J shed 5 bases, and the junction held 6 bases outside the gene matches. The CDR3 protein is CASSRDRGAETQYF. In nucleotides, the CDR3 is TGTGCCAGCAGTAGGGACAGGGGCGCGGAGACCCAGTACTTC.

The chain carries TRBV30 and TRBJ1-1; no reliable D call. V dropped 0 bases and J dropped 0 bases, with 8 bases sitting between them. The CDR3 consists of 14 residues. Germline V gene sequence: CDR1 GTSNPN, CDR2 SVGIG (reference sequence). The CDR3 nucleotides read TGTGCCTGGAGTGTGCTTTACGTGAACACTGAAGCTTTCTTT. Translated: CAWSVLYVNTEAFF.

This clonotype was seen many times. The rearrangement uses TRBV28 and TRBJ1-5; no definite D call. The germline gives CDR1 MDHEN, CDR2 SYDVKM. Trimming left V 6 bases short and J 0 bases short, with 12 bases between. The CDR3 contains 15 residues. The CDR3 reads CASSYWEYSNQPQHF. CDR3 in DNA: TGTGCCAGCAGCTACTGGGAGTATAGCAATCAGCCCCAGCATTTT.

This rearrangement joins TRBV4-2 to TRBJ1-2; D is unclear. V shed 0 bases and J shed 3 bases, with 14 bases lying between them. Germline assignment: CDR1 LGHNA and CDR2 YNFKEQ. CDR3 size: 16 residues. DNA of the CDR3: TGTGCCAGCAGCCAAGATCCCACAGCGCCGGACTATGGCTACACCTTC. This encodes CASSQDPTAPDYGYTF.

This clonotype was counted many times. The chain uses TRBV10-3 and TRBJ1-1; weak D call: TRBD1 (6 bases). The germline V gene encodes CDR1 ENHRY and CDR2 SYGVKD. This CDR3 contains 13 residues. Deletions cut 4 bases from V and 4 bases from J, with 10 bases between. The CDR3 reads CAISAWGATEAFF. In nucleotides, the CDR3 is TGTGCCATCAGTGCATGGGGGGCCACTGAAGCTTTCTTT.

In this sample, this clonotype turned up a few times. The CDR3 is CASSLADGPLEQYF. The CDR3 DNA is TGTGCCAGCAGCTTAGCGGATGGCCCCTTGGAGCAGTACTTC. The chain couples TRBV7-8 to TRBJ2-7; no definite D call. This CDR3 spans 14 amino acids. V was clipped by 0 bases and J by 7 bases, with 13 bases between them. Looked up from germline, CDR1 is SGHVS and CDR2 is FQNEAQ.